This TCR beta chain stems from a study of cytomegalovirus exposure and HLA in healthy donors. Study overall: A subsequent analysis reported that the roughly 120 validation repertoires were produced on the same platform that had also been used for the roughly 700 first-cohort repertoires. The study's findings and limits: The CMV antigen specificity of three CMV-associated chains was confirmed through in vitro analysis.

CDR3 length: 11 residues. Germline CDR1 is MNHEY and CDR2 is SMNVEV (reference sequence). The ends were cut back, 5 bases at V and 6 bases at J, with 6 bases in the middle. TCRdb's table, derived via immunoSEQ multiplex PCR, lists solely in-frame clones and lacks some. The sample records 150,000 to 250,000 clones, about three quarters being singletons. Notes on this clone: The antigen is not known.

The chain links TRBV27 to TRBJ2-3; possible D gene TRBD2, 6 bases. The origin of this receptor is a woman under 40 in good health and CMV-seronegative. Sequencing input: PBMCs. The DNA of the CDR3 is TGTGCCAGCAGTGGGGGGGATACGCAGTATTTT. Translated, it gives CASSGGDTQYF.